The T cell receptor beta chain described here comes from a study of blood T cell repertoires in COVID-19. The CDR3 has 13 amino acids. Germline CDR1 and CDR2: MDHEN and SYDVKM. With 6 bases clipped from V and 2 bases from J, the junction kept 0 bases outside the gene matches. Adults between about 18 and 89 years of age took part from some 25 US areas. The authors' processing: Scientists estimated how many nucleated cells there were by amplifying reference gene primers. Sequencing was performed with immunoSEQ multiplex PCR; in TCRdb, only in-frame clones are kept and a portion is missing. D and trimming were read from the DNA, whereas the V and J calls and clone size are those reported in that table. The table includes 260,000 or so clones, 70% to 90% detected once.

The TCR was taken from a woman in her thirties or forties with acute COVID-19. The V and J genes are TRBV28 and TRBJ1-3; 8 bases are shared with TRBD1. Sequencing input: PBMCs or T cells enriched from blood (not recorded which). As DNA, the CDR3 is TGTGCCAGCAGACAGGGGGCTGGAAACACCATATATTTT. Translating gives CASRQGAGNTIYF.